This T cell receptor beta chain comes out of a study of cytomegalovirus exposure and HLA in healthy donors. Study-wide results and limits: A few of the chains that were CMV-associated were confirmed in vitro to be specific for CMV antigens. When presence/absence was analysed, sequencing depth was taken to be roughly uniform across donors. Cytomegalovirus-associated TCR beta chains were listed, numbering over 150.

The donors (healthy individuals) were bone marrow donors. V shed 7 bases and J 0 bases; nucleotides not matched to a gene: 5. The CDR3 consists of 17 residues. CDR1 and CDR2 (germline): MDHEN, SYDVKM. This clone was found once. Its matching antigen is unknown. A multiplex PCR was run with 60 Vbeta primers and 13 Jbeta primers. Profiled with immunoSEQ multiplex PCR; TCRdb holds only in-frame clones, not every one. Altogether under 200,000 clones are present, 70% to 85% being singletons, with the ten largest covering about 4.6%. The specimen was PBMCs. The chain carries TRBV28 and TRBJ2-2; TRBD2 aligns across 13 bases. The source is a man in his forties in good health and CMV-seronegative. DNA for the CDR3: TGTGCCAGCACCAGGGGACTAGCGGGGTCGAACACCGGGGAGCTGTTTTTT. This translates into CASTRGLAGSNTGELFF.